This TCR beta chain was identified during a study of persistence of HIV-infected CD4 T cells. This clone was observed a single time. The antigen is not known. CDR1 KGHSH and CDR2 LQKENI come from the germline V gene. After removal of 6 bases from V and 8 bases from J, the junction contained 13 bases not matched to a gene. The CDR3 runs to 15 residues. The libraries were made with immunoSEQ version 4 in survey mode. Each sample used up to 1 ug genomic DNA diluted to around 9.9 ng/uL. The table came from immunoSEQ multiplex PCR; TCRdb's copy has only in-frame clones and leaves some out. Of 25,000 to 35,000 clones in the sample, almost 85% were seen once. Cells were stimulated with CMV-infected fibroblast lysates at around 9.1 ug/mL. CD40L/CD69 double-negative CD45RO-high memory CD4+ T cells were collected.

The receptor was isolated from an adult man with HIV who was CMV-seropositive. This rearrangement joins TRBV18 to TRBJ2-1; 7 nucleotides line up with TRBD2. Sample: CD4+ T cells sorted from PBMCs after roughly 17-hour stimulation, taken from a patient who received antiretroviral therapy. The CDR3 protein is CASSRGLVGEDEQFF. CDR3 bases: TGTGCCAGCTCTCGCGGACTAGTGGGTGAGGATGAGCAGTTCTTC.